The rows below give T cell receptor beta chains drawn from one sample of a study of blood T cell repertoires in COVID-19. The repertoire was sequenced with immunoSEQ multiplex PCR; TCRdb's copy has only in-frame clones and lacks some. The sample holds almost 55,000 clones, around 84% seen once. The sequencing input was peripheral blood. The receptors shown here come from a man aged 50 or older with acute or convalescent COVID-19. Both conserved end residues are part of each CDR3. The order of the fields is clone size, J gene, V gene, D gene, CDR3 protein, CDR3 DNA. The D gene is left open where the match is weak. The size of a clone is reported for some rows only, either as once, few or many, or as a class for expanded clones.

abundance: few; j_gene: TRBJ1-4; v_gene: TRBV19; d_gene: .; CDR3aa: CASSAPGVGNEKLFF; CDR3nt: TGTGCCAGTAGCGCTCCAGGGGTTGGTAATGAAAAACTGTTTTTT
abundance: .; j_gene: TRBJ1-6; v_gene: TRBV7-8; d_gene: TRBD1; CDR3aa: CASSWDRGNSYNSPLHF; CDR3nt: TGTGCCAGCAGCTGGGACAGGGGAAACTCCTATAATTCACCCCTCCACTTT
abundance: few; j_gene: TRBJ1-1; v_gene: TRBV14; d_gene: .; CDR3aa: CASSPIFPGNTEAFF; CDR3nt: TGTGCCAGCAGCCCTATTTTTCCGGGGAACACTGAAGCTTTCTTT
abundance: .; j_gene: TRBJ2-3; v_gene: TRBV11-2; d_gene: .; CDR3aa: CASSLVSQGGGDTQYF; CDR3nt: TGTGCCAGCAGCTTAGTATCCCAGGGGGGTGGGGATACGCAGTATTTT
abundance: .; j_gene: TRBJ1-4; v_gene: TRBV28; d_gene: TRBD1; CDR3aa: CASSFLYGTGEEKLFF; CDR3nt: TGTGCCAGCAGTTTTTTGTATGGGACAGGGGAGGAAAAACTGTTTTTT
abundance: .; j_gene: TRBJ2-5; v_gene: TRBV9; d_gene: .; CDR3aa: CASSGGTTQETQYF; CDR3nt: TGTGCCAGCAGCGGGGGGACAACTCAAGAGACCCAGTACTTC
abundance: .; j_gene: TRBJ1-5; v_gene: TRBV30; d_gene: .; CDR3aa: CAWSPTGFQPQHF; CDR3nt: TGTGCCTGGAGTCCTACAGGGTTTCAGCCCCAGCATTTT
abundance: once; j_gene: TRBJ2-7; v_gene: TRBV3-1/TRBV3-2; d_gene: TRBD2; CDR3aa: CASSPLSGLAGSSYEQYF; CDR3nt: TGTGCCAGCAGCCCTCTCTCCGGACTAGCGGGGAGTTCCTACGAGCAGTACTTC
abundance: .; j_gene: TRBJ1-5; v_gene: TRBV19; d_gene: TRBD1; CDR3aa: CASSTRTGIQPQHF; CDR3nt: TGTGCCAGTAGTACCCGGACAGGGATCCAGCCCCAGCATTTT
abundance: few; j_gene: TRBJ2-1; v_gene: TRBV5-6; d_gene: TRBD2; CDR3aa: CASSLLGLEGYEQFF; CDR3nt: TGTGCCAGCAGCTTGTTGGGACTAGAGGGATATGAGCAGTTCTTC
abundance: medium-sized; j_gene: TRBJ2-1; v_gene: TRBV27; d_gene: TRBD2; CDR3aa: CASSLLASGTDEQFF; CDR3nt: TGTGCCAGCAGTTTATTGGCTAGCGGGACCGATGAGCAGTTCTTC
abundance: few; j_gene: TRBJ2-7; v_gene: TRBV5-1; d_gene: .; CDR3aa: CASSPGQSNYEQYF; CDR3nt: TGCGCCAGCAGCCCCGGACAGTCCAACTACGAGCAGTACTTC
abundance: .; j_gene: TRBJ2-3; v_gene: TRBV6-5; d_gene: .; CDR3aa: CASTKGRETDTQYF; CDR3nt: TGTGCCAGCACCAAGGGGCGGGAAACAGATACGCAGTATTTT
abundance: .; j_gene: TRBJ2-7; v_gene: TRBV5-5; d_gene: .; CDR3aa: CASSFDGRGTYEQYF; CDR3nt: TGTGCCAGCAGCTTCGACGGACGCGGGACCTACGAGCAGTACTTC
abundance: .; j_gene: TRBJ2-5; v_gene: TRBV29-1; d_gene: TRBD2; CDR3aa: CSVEGFREGPSGEETQYF; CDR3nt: TGCAGCGTTGAAGGATTTAGGGAGGGGCCTAGCGGGGAAGAGACCCAGTACTTC
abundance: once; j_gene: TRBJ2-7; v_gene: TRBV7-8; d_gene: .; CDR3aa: CASSPSWASYEQYF; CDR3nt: TGTGCCAGCAGCCCTTCCTGGGCCTCCTACGAGCAGTACTTC
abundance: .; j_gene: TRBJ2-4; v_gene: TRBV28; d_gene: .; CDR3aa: CASSPQGAKNIQYF; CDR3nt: TGTGCCAGCAGTCCCCAGGGGGCCAAAAACATTCAGTACTTC
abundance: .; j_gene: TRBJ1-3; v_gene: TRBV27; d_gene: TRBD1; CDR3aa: CASSVQGEAWNTIYF; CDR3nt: TGTGCCAGCAGTGTACAGGGGGAAGCTTGGAACACCATATATTTT
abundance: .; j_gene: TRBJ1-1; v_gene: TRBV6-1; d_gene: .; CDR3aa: CASSEAQGSTEAFF; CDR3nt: TGTGCCAGCAGTGAAGCGCAGGGTTCCACTGAAGCTTTCTTT
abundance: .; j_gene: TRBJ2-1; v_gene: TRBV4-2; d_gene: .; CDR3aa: CASSQGTVYNEQFF; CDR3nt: TGTGCCAGCAGCCAAGGAACAGTGTACAATGAGCAGTTCTTC
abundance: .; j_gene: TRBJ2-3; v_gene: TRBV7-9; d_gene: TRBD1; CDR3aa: CASSDRDYSTDTQYF; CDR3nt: TGTGCCAGCAGCGACAGGGATTATAGCACAGATACGCAGTATTTT
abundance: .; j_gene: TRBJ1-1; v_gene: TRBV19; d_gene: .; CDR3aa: CASSIGGGRTEAFF; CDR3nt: TGTGCCAGTAGTATAGGGGGGGGTCGAACTGAAGCTTTCTTT
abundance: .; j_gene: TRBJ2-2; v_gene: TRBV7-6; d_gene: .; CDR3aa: CASSRTGWDGELFF; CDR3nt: TGTGCCAGCAGCAGAACAGGGTGGGACGGGGAGCTGTTTTTT
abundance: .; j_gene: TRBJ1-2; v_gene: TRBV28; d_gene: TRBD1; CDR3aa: CASMDRADYGYTF; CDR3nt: TGTGCCAGCATGGACAGGGCGGACTATGGCTACACCTTC
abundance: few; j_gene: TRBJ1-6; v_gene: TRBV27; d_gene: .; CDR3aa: CASSLGQSSYNSPLHF; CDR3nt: TGTGCCAGCAGTCTCGGACAGAGCTCCTATAATTCACCCCTCCACTTT
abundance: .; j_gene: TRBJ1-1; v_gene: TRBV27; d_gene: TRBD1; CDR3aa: CASSFFGDRVNTEAFF; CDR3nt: TGTGCCAGCAGTTTTTTCGGAGACAGGGTTAACACTGAAGCTTTCTTT
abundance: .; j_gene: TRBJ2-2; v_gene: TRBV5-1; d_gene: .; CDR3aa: CASSLQGTGGELFF; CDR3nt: TGCGCCAGCAGCTTGCAGGGGACGGGCGGGGAGCTGTTTTTT
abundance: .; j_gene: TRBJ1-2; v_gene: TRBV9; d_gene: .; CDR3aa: CASSVVPGMYGYTF; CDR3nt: TGTGCCAGCAGCGTAGTCCCCGGGATGTATGGCTACACCTTC
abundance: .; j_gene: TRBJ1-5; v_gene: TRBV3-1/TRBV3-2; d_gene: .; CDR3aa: CASSQGTGHQPQHF; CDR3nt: TGTGCCAGCAGCCAAGGAACAGGACATCAGCCCCAGCATTTT
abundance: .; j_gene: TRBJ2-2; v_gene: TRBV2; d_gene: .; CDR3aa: CASSEMGRGTGELFF; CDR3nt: TGTGCCAGCAGTGAAATGGGAAGGGGCACCGGGGAGCTGTTTTTT
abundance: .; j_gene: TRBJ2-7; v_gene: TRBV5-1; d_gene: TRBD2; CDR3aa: CASSLSSGSFDEQYF; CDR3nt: TGCGCCAGCAGCTTATCAAGCGGGAGTTTCGACGAGCAGTACTTC
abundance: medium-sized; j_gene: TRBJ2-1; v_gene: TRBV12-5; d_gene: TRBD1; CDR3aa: CASGLVLRTGVFDEQFF; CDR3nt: TGTGCTAGTGGTTTGGTACTAAGGACAGGGGTATTTGATGAGCAGTTCTTC
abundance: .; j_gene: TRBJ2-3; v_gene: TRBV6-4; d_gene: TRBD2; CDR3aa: CASSAASGSTDTQYF; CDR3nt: TGTGCCAGCAGTGCGGCTAGCGGGAGCACAGATACGCAGTATTTT
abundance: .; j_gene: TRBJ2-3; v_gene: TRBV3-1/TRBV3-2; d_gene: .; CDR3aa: CASSQVENTQYF; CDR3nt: TGTGCCAGCAGCCAAGTGGAGAATACGCAGTATTTT
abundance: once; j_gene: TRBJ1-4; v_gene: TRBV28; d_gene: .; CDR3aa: CASTGHATNEKLFF; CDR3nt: TGTGCCAGCACCGGACACGCAACTAATGAAAAACTGTTTTTT
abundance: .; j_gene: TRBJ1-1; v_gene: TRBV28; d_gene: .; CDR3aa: CASILSLNTEAFF; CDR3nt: TGTGCCAGCATTCTTTCCCTGAACACTGAAGCTTTCTTT
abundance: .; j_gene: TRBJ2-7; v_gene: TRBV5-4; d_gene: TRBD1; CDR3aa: CASSYGQGRYEQYF; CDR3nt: TGTGCCAGCAGTTACGGACAGGGGAGGTACGAGCAGTACTTC
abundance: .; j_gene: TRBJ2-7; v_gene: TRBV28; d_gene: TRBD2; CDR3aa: CASSWGLAGSGEQYF; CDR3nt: TGTGCCAGCAGTTGGGGACTAGCTGGGAGTGGGGAGCAGTACTTC
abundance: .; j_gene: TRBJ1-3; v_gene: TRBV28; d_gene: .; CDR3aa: CASSLGGGGNTIYF; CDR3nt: TGTGCCAGCAGTTTAGGGGGGGGCGGAAACACCATATATTTT
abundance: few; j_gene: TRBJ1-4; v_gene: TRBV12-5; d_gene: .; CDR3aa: CASGLVIQHNEKLFF; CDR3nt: TGTGCTAGTGGTTTGGTAATACAGCATAATGAAAAACTGTTTTTT
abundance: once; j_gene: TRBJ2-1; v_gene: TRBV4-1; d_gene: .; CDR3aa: CASSQDAALNYNEQFF; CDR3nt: TGCGCCAGCAGCCAAGACGCGGCCTTGAACTACAATGAGCAGTTCTTC
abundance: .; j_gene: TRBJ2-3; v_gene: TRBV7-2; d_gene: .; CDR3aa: CASTIRRGGSTDTQYF; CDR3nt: TGTGCCAGCACCATCCGGCGGGGCGGGAGCACAGATACGCAGTATTTT
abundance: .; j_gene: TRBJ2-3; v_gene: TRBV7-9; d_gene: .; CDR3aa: CASSLGARGETDTQYF; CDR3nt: TGTGCCAGCAGCTTAGGAGCCAGGGGTGAGACAGATACGCAGTATTTT
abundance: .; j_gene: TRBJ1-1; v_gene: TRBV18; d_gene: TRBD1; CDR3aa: CASSPGQGAEAFF; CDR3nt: TGTGCCAGCTCACCGGGACAGGGGGCTGAAGCTTTCTTT
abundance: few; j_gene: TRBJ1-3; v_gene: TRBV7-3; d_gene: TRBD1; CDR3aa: CASSSTGDSGNTIYF; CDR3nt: TGTGCCAGCAGCTCTACAGGGGACTCTGGAAACACCATATATTTT
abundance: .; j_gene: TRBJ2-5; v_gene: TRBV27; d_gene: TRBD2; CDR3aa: CASSLSTGGGETQYF; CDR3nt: TGTGCCAGCAGTTTATCAACGGGAGGTGGGGAGACCCAGTACTTC
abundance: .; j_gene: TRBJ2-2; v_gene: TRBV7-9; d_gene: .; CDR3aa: CASSPLVNNGELFF; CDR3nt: TGTGCCAGCAGTCCACTAGTAAACAACGGGGAGCTGTTTTTT
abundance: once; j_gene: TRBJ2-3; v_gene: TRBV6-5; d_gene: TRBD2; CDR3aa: CASKPSGSGDTQYF; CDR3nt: TGTGCCAGCAAACCTAGCGGGAGTGGAGATACGCAGTATTTT
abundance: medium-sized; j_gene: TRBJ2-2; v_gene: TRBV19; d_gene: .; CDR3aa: CASSARRVNTGELFF; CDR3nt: TGTGCCAGTAGTGCCCGTCGAGTAAACACCGGGGAGCTGTTTTTT
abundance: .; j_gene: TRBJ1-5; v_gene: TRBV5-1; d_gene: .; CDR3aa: CASSLDGRALEPQHF; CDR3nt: TGCGCCAGCAGCTTGGATGGCAGGGCCTTGGAGCCCCAGCATTTT
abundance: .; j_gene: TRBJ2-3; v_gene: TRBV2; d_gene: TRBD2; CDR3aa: CASKWTSDESTDTQYF; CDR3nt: TGTGCCAGTAAATGGACTAGCGATGAAAGCACAGATACGCAGTATTTT
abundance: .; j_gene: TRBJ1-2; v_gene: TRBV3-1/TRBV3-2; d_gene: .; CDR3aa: CASSQVAGPYGYTF; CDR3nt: TGTGCCAGCAGCCAAGTTGCGGGGCCCTATGGCTACACCTTC
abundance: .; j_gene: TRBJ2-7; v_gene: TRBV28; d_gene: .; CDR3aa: CASSLLAREQYF; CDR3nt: TGTGCCAGCAGTTTATTGGCGAGGGAGCAGTACTTC